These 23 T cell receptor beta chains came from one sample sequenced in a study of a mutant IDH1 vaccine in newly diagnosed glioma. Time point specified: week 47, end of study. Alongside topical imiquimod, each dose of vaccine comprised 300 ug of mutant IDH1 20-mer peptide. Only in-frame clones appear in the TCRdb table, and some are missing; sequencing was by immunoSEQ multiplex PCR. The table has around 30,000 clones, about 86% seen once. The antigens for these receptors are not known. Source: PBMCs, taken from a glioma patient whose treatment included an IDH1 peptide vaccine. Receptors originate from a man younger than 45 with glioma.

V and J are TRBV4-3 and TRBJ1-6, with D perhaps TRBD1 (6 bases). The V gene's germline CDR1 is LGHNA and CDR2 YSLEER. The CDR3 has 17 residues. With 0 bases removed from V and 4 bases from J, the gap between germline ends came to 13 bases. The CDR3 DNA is TGCGCCAGCAGCCAAGATCGGGGGCGGCTGTATAATTCACCCCTCCACTTT. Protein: CASSQDRGRLYNSPLHF.

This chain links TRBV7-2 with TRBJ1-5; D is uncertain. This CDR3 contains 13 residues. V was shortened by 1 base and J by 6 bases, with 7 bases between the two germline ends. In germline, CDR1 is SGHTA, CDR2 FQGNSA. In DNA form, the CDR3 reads TGTGCCAGCAGCTTAGAGGCCGGTCAGCCCCAGCATTTT. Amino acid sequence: CASSLEAGQPQHF.

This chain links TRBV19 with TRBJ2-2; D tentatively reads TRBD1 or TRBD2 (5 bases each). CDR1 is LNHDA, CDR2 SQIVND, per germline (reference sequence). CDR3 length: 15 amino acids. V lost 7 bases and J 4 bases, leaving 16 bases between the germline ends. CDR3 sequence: CASTWAGRITGELFF. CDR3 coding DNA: TGTGCCAGTACCTGGGCAGGGAGAATCACCGGGGAGCTGTTTTTT.

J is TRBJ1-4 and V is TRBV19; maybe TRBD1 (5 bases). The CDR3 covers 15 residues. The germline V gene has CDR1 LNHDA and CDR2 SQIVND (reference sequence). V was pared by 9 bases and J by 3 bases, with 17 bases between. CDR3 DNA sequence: TGTGCCAGCCGAGAACGGGGCAGCTCTAATGAAAAACTGTTTTTT. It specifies CASRERGSSNEKLFF.

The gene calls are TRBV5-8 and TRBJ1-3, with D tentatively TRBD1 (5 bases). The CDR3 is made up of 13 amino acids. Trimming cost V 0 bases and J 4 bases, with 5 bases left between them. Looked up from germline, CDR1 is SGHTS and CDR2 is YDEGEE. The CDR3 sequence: CASSLDRGNTIYF. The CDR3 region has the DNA TGTGCCAGCAGCTTGGACAGGGGAAACACCATATATTTT. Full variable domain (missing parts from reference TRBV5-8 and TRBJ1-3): EAGVTQSPTHLIKTRGQQATLRCSPISGHTSVYWYQQALGLGLQFLLWYDEGEERNRGNFPPRFSGRQFPNYSSELNVNALELEDSALYLCASSLDRGNTIYFGEGSWLTVV.

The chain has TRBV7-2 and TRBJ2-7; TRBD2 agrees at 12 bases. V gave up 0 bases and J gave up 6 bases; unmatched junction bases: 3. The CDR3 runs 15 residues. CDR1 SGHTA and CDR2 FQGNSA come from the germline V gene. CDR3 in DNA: TGTGCCAGCAGCTTAGCGCTAGCGGGGGGGCGCGAGCAGTACTTC. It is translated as CASSLALAGGREQYF.

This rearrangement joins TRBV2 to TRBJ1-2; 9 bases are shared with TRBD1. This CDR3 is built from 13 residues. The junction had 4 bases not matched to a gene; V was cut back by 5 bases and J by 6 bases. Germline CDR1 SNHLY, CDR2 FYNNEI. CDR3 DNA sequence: TGTGCCAGCAGTTCCGGGACAGGGAATGGCTACACCTTC. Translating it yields CASSSGTGNGYTF. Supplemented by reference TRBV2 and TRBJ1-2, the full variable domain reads EPEVTQTPSHQVTQMGQEVILRCVPISNHLYFYWYRQILGQKVEFLVSFYNNEISEKSEIFDDQFSVERPDGSNFTLKIRSTKLEDSAMYFCASSSGTGNGYTFGSGTRLTVV.

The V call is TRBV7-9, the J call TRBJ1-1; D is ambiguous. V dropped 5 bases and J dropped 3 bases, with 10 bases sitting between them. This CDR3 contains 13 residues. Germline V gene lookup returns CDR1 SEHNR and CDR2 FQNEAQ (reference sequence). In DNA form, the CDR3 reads TGTGCCAGCAGCATCCGGGAGGACACTGAAGCTTTCTTT. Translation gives CASSIREDTEAFF.

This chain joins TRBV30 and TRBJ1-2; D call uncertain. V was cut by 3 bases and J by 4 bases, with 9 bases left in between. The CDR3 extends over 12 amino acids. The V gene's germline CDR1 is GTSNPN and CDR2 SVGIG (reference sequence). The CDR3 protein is CAWRETFYGYTF. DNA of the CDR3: TGTGCCTGGAGGGAGACATTCTATGGCTACACCTTC. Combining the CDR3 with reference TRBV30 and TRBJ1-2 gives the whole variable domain SQTIHQWPATLVQPVGSPLSLECTVEGTSNPNLYWYRQAAGRGLQLLFYSVGIGQISSEVPQNLSASRPQDRQFILSSKKLLLSDSGFYLCAWRETFYGYTFGSGTRLTVV.

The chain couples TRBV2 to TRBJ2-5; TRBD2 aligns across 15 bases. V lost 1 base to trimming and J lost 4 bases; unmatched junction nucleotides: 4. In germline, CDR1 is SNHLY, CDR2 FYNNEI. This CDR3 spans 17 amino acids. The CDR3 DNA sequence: TGTGCCAGCAGTGAAGATGGACTAGCGGGAGGGTTAGAGACCCAGTACTTC. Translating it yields CASSEDGLAGGLETQYF.

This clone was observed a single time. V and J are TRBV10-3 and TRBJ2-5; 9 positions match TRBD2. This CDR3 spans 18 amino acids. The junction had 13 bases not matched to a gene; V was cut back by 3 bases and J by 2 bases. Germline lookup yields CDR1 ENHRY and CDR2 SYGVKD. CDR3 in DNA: TGTGCCATCAGTGAATTTGAGCGGGGGGCAATCAGGCAAGAGACCCAGTACTTC. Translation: CAISEFERGAIRQETQYF.

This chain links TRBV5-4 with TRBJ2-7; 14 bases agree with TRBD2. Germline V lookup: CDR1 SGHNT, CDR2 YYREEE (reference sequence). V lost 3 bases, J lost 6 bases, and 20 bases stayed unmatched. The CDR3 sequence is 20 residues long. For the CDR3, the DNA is TGTGCCAGCAGCTGGAGACCACCGGGACTAGCGGGGGACGACTATGGCGAGCAGTACTTC. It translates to CASSWRPPGLAGDDYGEQYF.

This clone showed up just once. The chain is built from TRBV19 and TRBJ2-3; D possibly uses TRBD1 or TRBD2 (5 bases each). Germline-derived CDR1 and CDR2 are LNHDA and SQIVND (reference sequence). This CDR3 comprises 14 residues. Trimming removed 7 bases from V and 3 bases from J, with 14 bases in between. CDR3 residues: CASTSIGGTDTQYF. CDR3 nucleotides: TGTGCCAGTACCTCGATTGGGGGAACAGATACGCAGTATTTT. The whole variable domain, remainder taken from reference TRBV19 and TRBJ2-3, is DGGITQSPKYLFRKEGQNVTLSCEQNLNHDAMYWYRQDPGQGLRLIYYSQIVNDFQKGDIAEGYSVSREKKESFPLTVTSAQKNPTAFYLCASTSIGGTDTQYFGPGTRLTVL.

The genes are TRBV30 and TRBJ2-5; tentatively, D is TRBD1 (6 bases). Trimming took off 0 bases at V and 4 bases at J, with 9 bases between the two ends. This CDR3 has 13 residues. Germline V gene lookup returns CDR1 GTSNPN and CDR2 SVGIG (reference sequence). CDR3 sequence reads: CAWSVGRGETQYF. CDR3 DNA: TGTGCCTGGAGTGTAGGCAGGGGAGAGACCCAGTACTTC.

The CDR3 DNA sequence: TGTGCCAGTTGGGACACAGTGTCGACGGAGACCCAGTACTTC. Translating gives CASWDTVSTETQYF. V and J are TRBV6-6 and TRBJ2-5; TRBD1 is a possible D gene (6 bases). The CDR3 is 14 residues long. V dropped 9 bases and J dropped 5 bases, with 19 bases sitting between them. Germline-derived CDR1 and CDR2 are MNHNY and SVGAGI (reference sequence).

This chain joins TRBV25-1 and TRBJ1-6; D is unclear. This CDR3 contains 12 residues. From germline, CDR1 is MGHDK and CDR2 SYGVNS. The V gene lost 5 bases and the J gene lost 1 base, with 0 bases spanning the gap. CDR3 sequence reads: CASSSYNSPLHF. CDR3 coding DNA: TGTGCCAGCAGTTCCTATAATTCACCCCTCCACTTT.

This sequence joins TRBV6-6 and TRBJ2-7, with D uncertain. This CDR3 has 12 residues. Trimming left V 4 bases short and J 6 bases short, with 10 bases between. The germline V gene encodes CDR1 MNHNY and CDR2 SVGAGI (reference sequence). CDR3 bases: TGTGCCAGCAGTTTAATAGCCACCGAGCAGTACTTC. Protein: CASSLIATEQYF.

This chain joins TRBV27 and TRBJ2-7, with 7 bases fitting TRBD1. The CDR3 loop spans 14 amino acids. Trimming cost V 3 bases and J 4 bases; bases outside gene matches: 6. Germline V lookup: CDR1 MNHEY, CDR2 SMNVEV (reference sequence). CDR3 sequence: CASSFGQDGYEQYF. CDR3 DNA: TGTGCCAGCAGTTTCGGACAGGACGGATACGAGCAGTACTTC.

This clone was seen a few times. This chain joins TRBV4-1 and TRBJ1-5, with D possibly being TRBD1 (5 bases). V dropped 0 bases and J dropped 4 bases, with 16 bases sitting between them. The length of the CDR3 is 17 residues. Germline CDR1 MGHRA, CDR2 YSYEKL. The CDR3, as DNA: TGCGCCAGCAGCCAAGATCTCAAGAGGACACCTAATCAGCCCCAGCATTTT. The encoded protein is CASSQDLKRTPNQPQHF.

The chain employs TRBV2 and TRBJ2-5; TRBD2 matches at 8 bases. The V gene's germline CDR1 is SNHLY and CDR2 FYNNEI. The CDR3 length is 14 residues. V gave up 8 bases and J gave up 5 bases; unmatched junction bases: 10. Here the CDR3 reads CASCMSGRGETQYF. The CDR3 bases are TGTGCCAGCTGTATGAGCGGGAGAGGCGAGACCCAGTACTTC.

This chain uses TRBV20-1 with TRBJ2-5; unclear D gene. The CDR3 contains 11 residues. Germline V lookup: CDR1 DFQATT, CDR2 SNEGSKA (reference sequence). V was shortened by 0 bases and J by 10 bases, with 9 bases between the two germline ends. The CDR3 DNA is TGCAGTGCTAGAGAACAGCCGAGCCAGTACTTC. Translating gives CSAREQPSQYF.

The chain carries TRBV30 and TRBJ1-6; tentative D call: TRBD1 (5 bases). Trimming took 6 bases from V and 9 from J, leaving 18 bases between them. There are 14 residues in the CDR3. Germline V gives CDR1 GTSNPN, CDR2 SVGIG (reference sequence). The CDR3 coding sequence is TGTGCCTGCGCAATCGGGGGAGAAGGTTCACCCCTCCACTTT. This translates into CACAIGGEGSPLHF.

CDR3: CASSRGQERTEAFF. The CDR3 DNA sequence: TGTGCCAGCAGCCGAGGACAGGAGCGCACTGAAGCTTTCTTT. This sequence joins TRBV7-2 and TRBJ1-1; 7 bases map to TRBD1. The CDR3 has 14 residues. With 5 bases clipped from V and 4 bases from J, the junction kept 7 bases outside the gene matches. Per the germline V gene, CDR1 is SGHTA and CDR2 is FQGNSA.